The T cell receptor (beta chain) under discussion was sequenced for a study of human T cells and chemical hapten exposure. The overall study: On roughly 2 cm by roughly 2 cm of upper inner arm skin, sensitization was performed with 2% DPC. Throughout the approximately 24-week study, diphenylcyclopropenone was applied weekly to the patients' scalps. After 6 days, upper back 0.01% DPC patch tests were scored. The cohort included alopecia areata under or over 50% scalp, totalis and universalis.

This clonotype occurred a few times. J gave up 5 bases and V 4 bases, and 9 bases lay outside the gene matches. The CDR3 has 16 residues. Germline CDR1 reads LGHDT; CDR2 reads YNNKEL (reference sequence). TCRdb redid the calling of the RACE reads with MiXCR, one entry per CDR3 protein. The sample includes under 200,000 distinct CDR3 sequences, around 30% of them seen just once. Time point here: pre-sensitization, week 0. Treatment meaning: therapeutic diphenylcyclopropenone sensitization with weekly scalp DPC. The sequence came from a woman aged 25 to 39 with alopecia areata. Some clones in this sample may be carry-over from other donors' samples. The sequencing here drew on whole blood, taken in connection with sensitization to the hapten diphenylcyclopropenone (DPC). The chain employs TRBV3-1 and TRBJ2-1; 9 bases align to TRBD2. The CDR3 DNA reads as TGTGCCAGCAGCCCCCCGGGGGCTAGCGGGAACAATGAGCAGTTCTTC. Its translation: CASSPPGASGNNEQFF.